The 22 T cell receptor beta chains reported below all come from one sample, sequenced in a study of blood T cell repertoires in COVID-19. Method: immunoSEQ multiplex PCR; TCRdb's copy keeps in-frame clones and lacks some. The sample contains around 80,000 clones, roughly 77% of which appear only once. Source material: peripheral blood. The receptors here all came from a man in his fifties with active or convalescent COVID-19.

The chain joins TRBV6-4 to TRBJ1-1; D unresolved. With 2 bases removed from V and 0 bases from J, the gap between germline ends came to 4 bases. Germline lookup yields CDR1 MRHNA and CDR2 SNTAGT. The CDR3 is 13 residues long. The CDR3 coding sequence is TGTGCCAGCAGTGACGAGCTGAACACTGAAGCTTTCTTT. It yields the protein CASSDELNTEAFF.

The rearrangement uses TRBV2 and TRBJ2-5; D is uncertain. The CDR3 consists of 11 residues. V was cut by 7 bases and J by 3 bases, with 6 bases left in between. Germline loops: CDR1 SNHLY, CDR2 FYNNEI. The CDR3 DNA is TGTGCCAGCAAGGCGGAAGAGACCCAGTACTTC. The encoded protein is CASKAEETQYF.

The chain links TRBV14 to TRBJ2-7, with D tentatively TRBD2 (5 bases). CDR1 and CDR2 (germline): SGHDN, FVKESK. CDR3 length: 14 amino acids. Trimming cost V 6 bases and J 2 bases, with 14 bases left between them. The CDR3 nucleotides are TGTGCCAGCAGGAGGGCAGGAGCCCCCTACGAGCAGTACTTC. Translated, it gives CASRRAGAPYEQYF. Using reference TRBV14 and TRBJ2-7 for the parts outside the CDR3, the full variable domain is EAGVTQFPSHSVIEKGQTVTLRCDPISGHDNLYWYRRVMGKEIKFLLHFVKESKQDESGMPNNRFLAERTGGTYSTLKVQPAELEDSGVYFCASRRAGAPYEQYFGPGTRLTVT.

The chain has TRBV2 and TRBJ1-4, with TRBD1 matching 7 bases. The CDR3 length is 12 residues. Germline loops: CDR1 SNHLY, CDR2 FYNNEI. After removal of 6 bases from V and 5 bases from J, the junction contained 0 bases not matched to a gene. The CDR3 reads CASRQGNEKLFF. The DNA of the CDR3 is TGTGCCAGCAGACAGGGGAATGAAAAACTGTTTTTT.

V is TRBV5-4 and J is TRBJ2-7, with 7 bases fitting TRBD2. The germline V gene encodes CDR1 SGHNT and CDR2 YYREEE (reference sequence). J gave up 5 bases and V 4 bases, and 21 bases lay outside the gene matches. The CDR3 runs 18 residues. CDR3 loop: CASSPRYMSGVGGNEQYF. CDR3 coding DNA: TGTGCCAGCAGCCCCCGGTACATGAGCGGGGTTGGGGGGAACGAGCAGTACTTC.

The chain employs TRBV11-1 and TRBJ1-6; tentatively, D is TRBD1 (6 bases). The germline gives CDR1 SGHAT, CDR2 FQDESV (reference sequence). The CDR3 covers 14 residues. V lost 4 bases and J 7 bases, leaving 11 bases between the germline ends. The CDR3 loop reads CASSYRVTNSPLHF. The CDR3 DNA is TGTGCCAGCAGCTACAGGGTGACGAATTCACCCCTCCACTTT.

By proportion, this clone is medium-sized (0.01 to 0.1%). This chain connects TRBV6-5 to TRBJ1-6, with D possibly matching TRBD1 (5 bases). Between the trimmed V and J ends, which lost 7 bases and 5 bases, there was a span of 15 bases. Germline V gene sequence: CDR1 MNHEY, CDR2 SVGAGI. The CDR3 sequence is 15 residues long. CDR3 sequence: CASISPGLNNSPLHF. CDR3 DNA sequence: TGTGCCAGCATTTCCCCGGGACTGAATAATTCACCCCTCCACTTT.

The rearrangement uses TRBV19 and TRBJ1-2; 9 positions agree with TRBD1. This CDR3 comprises 13 residues. Germline CDR1 LNHDA, CDR2 SQIVND (reference sequence). Trimming cost V 5 bases and J 10 bases; bases outside gene matches: 8. This CDR3 reads CASSPQGQGPYTF. The CDR3 DNA reads as TGTGCCAGTAGTCCTCAGGGACAGGGTCCCTACACCTTC.

This clone was seen a few times. This chain joins TRBV19 and TRBJ2-7, with TRBD1 matching over 7 bases. The CDR3 runs 13 residues. CDR1 is LNHDA, CDR2 SQIVND, per germline (reference sequence). V was pared by 6 bases and J by 5 bases, with 7 bases of the junction left unmatched. CDR3 region: CASRGTASHEQYF. As DNA, the CDR3 is TGTGCCAGTAGGGGGACAGCGAGCCACGAGCAGTACTTC.

The chain has TRBV6-4 and TRBJ2-1; the D gene is possibly TRBD1 (5 bases). Trimming removed 6 bases from V and 0 bases from J, with 12 bases in between. The CDR3 totals 15 residues. Germline CDR1 reads MRHNA; CDR2 reads SNTAGT. The CDR3 nucleotides are TGTGCCAGCAGCCAGACAGTGAACTCCTACAATGAGCAGTTCTTC. Its translation: CASSQTVNSYNEQFF.

J is TRBJ1-1 and V is TRBV9; D perhaps matches TRBD1 (5 bases). The length of the CDR3 is 14 residues. V was clipped by 9 bases and J by 2 bases, with 17 bases between them. Germline assignment: CDR1 SGDLS and CDR2 YYNGEE. CDR3 DNA sequence: TGTGCCACCACCTCGGTGGGGGGTAACACTGAAGCTTTCTTT. Translation gives CATTSVGGNTEAFF.

This clone was seen ten or more times. The gene calls are TRBV7-2 and TRBJ1-1; a weak D match, TRBD1 (5 bases). The germline V and J ends were trimmed by 3 bases and 8 bases, with 16 bases remaining between them. The CDR3 has 14 amino acids. From germline, CDR1 is SGHTA and CDR2 FQGNSA. CDR3 amino acids: CASSFQTGVGEAFF. CDR3 DNA: TGTGCCAGCAGCTTTCAAACAGGTGTGGGCGAAGCTTTCTTT.

The CDR3 DNA sequence: TGTGCCAGCAGCTTCCAGAGGATAGATACGCAGTATTTT. Translated: CASSFQRIDTQYF. The gene calls are TRBV11-1 and TRBJ2-3; D is unresolved. V was shortened by 3 bases and J by 5 bases, with 9 bases between the two germline ends. This CDR3 is built from 13 residues. Germline lookup yields CDR1 SGHAT and CDR2 FQDESV (reference sequence).

This clone was picked up one time. The chain recombines TRBV29-1 with TRBJ1-2; 8 bases align to TRBD1. Per the germline V gene, CDR1 is SQVTM and CDR2 is ANQGSEA. The CDR3 loop spans 12 amino acids. The CDR3 DNA sequence: TGCATCCCAGGACAGGGAAGGATAGGCTACACCTTC. This translates into CIPGQGRIGYTF.

The gene calls are TRBV2 and TRBJ1-1, with TRBD1 matching 7 bases. The CDR3 contains 13 residues. Trimming took 6 bases from V and 4 from J; bases not matched to a gene: 5. Germline-derived CDR1 and CDR2 are SNHLY and FYNNEI. The CDR3 loop reads CASSRQGGTEAFF. CDR3 bases: TGTGCCAGCAGCCGGCAGGGGGGCACTGAAGCTTTCTTT.

The CDR3 region is CASRALANNEQFF. CDR3 bases: TGTGCCAGTAGGGCCCTAGCGAACAATGAGCAGTTCTTC. The chain carries TRBV19 and TRBJ2-1; possibly TRBD2 for D (6 bases). The CDR3 has 13 amino acids. Germline V gene data show CDR1 as LNHDA and CDR2 as SQIVND (reference sequence). Deletions cut 6 bases from V and 5 bases from J, with 11 bases between.

In its sample, this clone was seen once. This chain uses TRBV5-1 with TRBJ1-3; D uncertain. The CDR3 spans 15 residues. V was cut by 0 bases and J by 4 bases, with 11 bases left in between. Germline CDR1 and CDR2: SGHRS and YFSETQ. The DNA for the CDR3 is TGCGCCAGCAGCTTGGCCGAGACGGGAGGAAACACCATATATTTT. It translates to CASSLAETGGNTIYF.

The chain uses TRBV2 and TRBJ2-1; TRBD2 matches 8 bases. Germline CDR1 and CDR2: SNHLY and FYNNEI. The CDR3 has 13 amino acids. V lost 5 bases, J lost 10 bases, and 7 bases stayed unmatched. In DNA, the CDR3 is TGTGCCAGCAGTAGGAGACTAGCGAACGAGCAGTTCTTC. Amino acid sequence: CASSRRLANEQFF.

The chain recombines TRBV4-1 with TRBJ1-5; a possible D gene is TRBD1 (6 bases). Trimming removed 0 bases at V and 6 bases at J, with 15 bases between. This CDR3 is built from 16 residues. CDR1 is MGHRA, CDR2 YSYEKL, per germline. The CDR3: CASSQDTSGGGQPQHF. For the CDR3, the DNA is TGCGCCAGCAGCCAAGACACCTCGGGAGGGGGTCAGCCCCAGCATTTT.

V usage is TRBV14 and J usage is TRBJ2-7, with 7 positions matching TRBD2. In germline, CDR1 is SGHDN, CDR2 FVKESK. V lost 1 base and J lost 1; bases outside the gene matches: 4. This CDR3 region has 15 residues. The CDR3 loop is CASSQVGGGSYEQYF. Written as DNA, the CDR3 is TGTGCCAGCAGCCAAGTTGGGGGGGGTTCCTACGAGCAGTACTTC.

The chain is built from TRBV25-1 and TRBJ1-2; D uncertain. Germline V gene data show CDR1 as MGHDK and CDR2 as SYGVNS. Trimming shortened V by 3 bases and J by 3 bases, and 20 bases separated the two germline ends. CDR3 length equals 17 residues. The CDR3 loop is CASSDDLAGSIYYGYTF. The CDR3 DNA follows: TGTGCCAGCAGTGATGATCTGGCGGGATCGATTTACTATGGCTACACCTTC.

The CDR3 DNA follows: TGTGCCAGCAGCCCTGGCCTAGCGGCCTCCCCGGAGACCCAGTACTTC. Translated: CASSPGLAASPETQYF. J is TRBJ2-5 and V is TRBV7-3; TRBD2 aligns across 7 bases. This CDR3 spans 16 amino acids. V lost 5 bases to trimming and J lost 5 bases; unmatched junction nucleotides: 14. The germline CDR1 and CDR2 sequences are SGHTA and FQGTGA.